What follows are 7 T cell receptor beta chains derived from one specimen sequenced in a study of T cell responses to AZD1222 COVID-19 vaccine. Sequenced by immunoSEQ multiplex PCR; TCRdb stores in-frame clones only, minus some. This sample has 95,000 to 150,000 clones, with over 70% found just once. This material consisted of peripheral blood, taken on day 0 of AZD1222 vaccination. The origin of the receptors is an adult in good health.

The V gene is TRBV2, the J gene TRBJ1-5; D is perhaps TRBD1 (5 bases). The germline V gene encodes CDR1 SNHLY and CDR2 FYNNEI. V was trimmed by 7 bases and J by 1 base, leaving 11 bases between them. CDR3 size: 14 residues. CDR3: CASNMDTSNQPQHF. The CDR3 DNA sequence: TGTGCCAGCAATATGGACACCAGCAATCAGCCCCAGCATTTT. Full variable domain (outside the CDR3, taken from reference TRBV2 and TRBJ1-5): EPEVTQTPSHQVTQMGQEVILRCVPISNHLYFYWYRQILGQKVEFLVSFYNNEISEKSEIFDDQFSVERPDGSNFTLKIRSTKLEDSAMYFCASNMDTSNQPQHFGDGTRLSIL.

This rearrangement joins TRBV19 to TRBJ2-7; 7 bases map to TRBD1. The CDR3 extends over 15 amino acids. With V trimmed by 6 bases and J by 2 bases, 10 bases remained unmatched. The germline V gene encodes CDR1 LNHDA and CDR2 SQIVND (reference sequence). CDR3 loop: CASSPIQGVAYEQYF. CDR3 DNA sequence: TGTGCCAGTAGCCCGATCCAGGGGGTAGCCTACGAGCAGTACTTC.

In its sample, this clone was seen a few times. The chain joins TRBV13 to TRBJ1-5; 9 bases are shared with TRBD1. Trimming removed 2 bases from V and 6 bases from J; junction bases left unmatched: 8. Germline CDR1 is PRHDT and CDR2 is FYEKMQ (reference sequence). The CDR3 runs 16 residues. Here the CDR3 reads CASSLTTGGAGQPQHF. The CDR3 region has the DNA TGTGCCAGCAGCTTAACAACAGGGGGCGCGGGTCAGCCCCAGCATTTT.

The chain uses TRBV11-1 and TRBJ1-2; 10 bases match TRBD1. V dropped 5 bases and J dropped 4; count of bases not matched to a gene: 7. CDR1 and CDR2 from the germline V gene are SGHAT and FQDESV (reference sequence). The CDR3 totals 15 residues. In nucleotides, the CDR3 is TGTGCCAGCAGCCCCGGACAGGGGGTTGGCTATGGCTACACCTTC. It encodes CASSPGQGVGYGYTF. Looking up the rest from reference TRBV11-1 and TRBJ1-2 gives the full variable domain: EAEVAQSPRYKITEKSQAVAFWCDPISGHATLYWYRQILGQGPELLVQFQDESVVDDSQLPKDRFSAERLKGVDSTLKIQPAELGDSAMYLCASSPGQGVGYGYTFGSGTRLTVV.

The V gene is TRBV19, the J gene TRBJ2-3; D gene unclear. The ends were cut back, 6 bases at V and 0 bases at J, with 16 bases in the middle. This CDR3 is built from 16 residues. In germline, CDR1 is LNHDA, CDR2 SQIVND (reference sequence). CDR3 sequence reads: CASSVFIDLSTDTQYF. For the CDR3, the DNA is TGTGCCAGTAGCGTCTTCATAGACTTAAGCACAGATACGCAGTATTTT.

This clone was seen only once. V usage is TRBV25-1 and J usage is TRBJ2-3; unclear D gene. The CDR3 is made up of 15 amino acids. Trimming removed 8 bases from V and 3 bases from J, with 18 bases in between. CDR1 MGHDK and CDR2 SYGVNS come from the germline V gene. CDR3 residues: CASANPGLTTDTQYF. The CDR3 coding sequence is TGTGCCAGCGCCAACCCGGGTCTTACGACAGATACGCAGTATTTT.

The CDR3 is CASSLDREVFNEQFF. Written as DNA, the CDR3 is TGTGCCAGCAGTTTGGACAGGGAGGTCTTCAATGAGCAGTTCTTC. The chain couples TRBV27 to TRBJ2-1, with TRBD1 matching 8 bases. The V gene end was trimmed by 3 bases and the J gene end by 6 bases; junction bases not matched to a gene: 7. The CDR3 runs 15 residues. Germline lookup yields CDR1 MNHEY and CDR2 SMNVEV (reference sequence).